These T cell receptor beta chains were read from a single sample in a study of a mutant IDH1 vaccine in newly diagnosed glioma. These receptors' targets are unknown. TCRdb's copy holds only in-frame clones and misses some; the assay was immunoSEQ multiplex PCR. The sample lists about 40,000 clones; roughly 80% were seen once. This specimen consisted of peripheral blood mononuclear cells (PBMCs), obtained from a glioma patient whose treatment included an IDH1 peptide vaccine. The source of these receptors is a woman in her 30s with glioma. Some clones in this sample may be carry-over from other donors' samples. Both conserved end residues are part of each CDR3. The D gene is left open where the match is weak. The size entry is marked missing in some rows and otherwise reads once, few, many or a size class.

clone size: .; V gene: TRBV13; D gene: .; J gene: TRBJ1-1; CDR3 DNA: TGTGCCAGCAGCTTTCTTGGGGGCGAAGGTGAAGCTTTCTTT; CDR3 protein: CASSFLGGEGEAFF
clone size: .; V gene: TRBV5-8; D gene: .; J gene: TRBJ2-5; CDR3 DNA: TGTGCCAGCAGCTTCGGGACCTGGGGGTCTCAAGAGACCCAGTACTTC; CDR3 protein: CASSFGTWGSQETQYF
clone size: .; V gene: TRBV27; D gene: .; J gene: TRBJ1-1; CDR3 DNA: TGTGCCAGCAAGACTGGCAGGGACACTGAAGCTTTCTTT; CDR3 protein: CASKTGRDTEAFF
clone size: .; V gene: TRBV30; D gene: TRBD2; J gene: TRBJ2-1; CDR3 DNA: TGTGCCTGGAAACTGAGACTAGCGGGAGGAGGCAGTGAGCAGTTCTTC; CDR3 protein: CAWKLRLAGGGSEQFF
clone size: .; V gene: TRBV28; D gene: .; J gene: TRBJ1-1; CDR3 DNA: TGTGCCAGCAGTTTTCAGAACATGAACACTGAAGCTTTCTTT; CDR3 protein: CASSFQNMNTEAFF
clone size: .; V gene: TRBV10-1; D gene: TRBD1; J gene: TRBJ2-1; CDR3 DNA: TGCGCCAGCAGTGAAGGGGACAGGGAGCAGTTCTTC; CDR3 protein: CASSEGDREQFF
clone size: .; V gene: TRBV18; D gene: .; J gene: TRBJ1-1; CDR3 DNA: TGTGCCAGCTCACCACTACCGGCCCCGAACACTGAAGCTTTCTTT; CDR3 protein: CASSPLPAPNTEAFF
clone size: .; V gene: TRBV27; D gene: TRBD1; J gene: TRBJ1-1; CDR3 DNA: TGTGCCAGCAGTTCCCGGGACAGGGGCTCCGTGAACACTGAAGCTTTCTTT; CDR3 protein: CASSSRDRGSVNTEAFF
clone size: few; V gene: TRBV6-5; D gene: .; J gene: TRBJ1-4; CDR3 DNA: TGTGCCAGCAGTTACAACCTAGGTCGGGGGCTGTTTTTT; CDR3 protein: CASSYNLGRGLFF
clone size: .; V gene: TRBV13; D gene: .; J gene: TRBJ2-7; CDR3 DNA: TGTGCCAGCAGCTTAGGGGGCATGGGGAGCGAGCAGTACTTC; CDR3 protein: CASSLGGMGSEQYF
clone size: .; V gene: TRBV2; D gene: .; J gene: TRBJ2-2; CDR3 DNA: TGTGCCAGCAAATACCCGGGAGAGAACACCGGGGAGCTGTTTTTT; CDR3 protein: CASKYPGENTGELFF
clone size: .; V gene: TRBV11-2; D gene: .; J gene: TRBJ2-7; CDR3 DNA: TGTGCCAGCAGCCCTGCTAGTGCCTACGAGCAGTACTTC; CDR3 protein: CASSPASAYEQYF
clone size: .; V gene: TRBV6-6; D gene: .; J gene: TRBJ1-1; CDR3 DNA: TGTGCCAGCAGGGACCACTTGGGAGGGAAAGCTTTCTTT; CDR3 protein: CASRDHLGGKAFF
clone size: few; V gene: TRBV2; D gene: TRBD1; J gene: TRBJ1-2; CDR3 DNA: TGTGCCAGCAGGTCAGGGACAGGGAGTACCCTCTACACCTTC; CDR3 protein: CASRSGTGSTLYTF
clone size: .; V gene: TRBV7-9; D gene: .; J gene: TRBJ2-1; CDR3 DNA: TGTGCCAGCAGCCGAACTAGCAGCTCCTACAATGAGCAGTTCTTC; CDR3 protein: CASSRTSSSYNEQFF
clone size: once; V gene: TRBV15; D gene: .; J gene: TRBJ2-5; CDR3 DNA: TGTGCCACCATCAACCCCGGAGGGTCAGGGGAGACCCAGTACTTC; CDR3 protein: CATINPGGSGETQYF
clone size: .; V gene: TRBV30; D gene: .; J gene: TRBJ2-3; CDR3 DNA: TGTGCCTGGAGTGTACTAACCGGGAGTGTCGCAGATACGCAGTATTTT; CDR3 protein: CAWSVLTGSVADTQYF
clone size: few; V gene: TRBV7-9; D gene: .; J gene: TRBJ1-1; CDR3 DNA: TGTGCCAGCAGCTCCTTCGGGCGGACAGTCCGGAACACTGAAGCTTTCTTT; CDR3 protein: CASSSFGRTVRNTEAFF
clone size: .; V gene: TRBV2; D gene: .; J gene: TRBJ2-7; CDR3 DNA: TGTGCCAGCAGTTCCAGCTACGAGCAGTACTTC; CDR3 protein: CASSSSYEQYF
clone size: few; V gene: TRBV27; D gene: .; J gene: TRBJ1-1; CDR3 DNA: TGTGCCAGCAGTTTATCGATGATGAACACTGAAGCTTTCTTT; CDR3 protein: CASSLSMMNTEAFF
clone size: .; V gene: TRBV7-2; D gene: .; J gene: TRBJ1-5; CDR3 DNA: TGTGCCAGCAGCTCAGAAGTGGGTTCTAATCAGCCCCAGCATTTT; CDR3 protein: CASSSEVGSNQPQHF
clone size: .; V gene: TRBV4-1; D gene: .; J gene: TRBJ1-1; CDR3 DNA: TGCGCCAGCAGCCAAGATCATGCACCGAACACTGAAGCTTTCTTT; CDR3 protein: CASSQDHAPNTEAFF
clone size: few; V gene: TRBV7-6; D gene: .; J gene: TRBJ1-1; CDR3 DNA: TGTGCCAGCAGCTTAGGAGGGCAGAACACTGAAGCTTTCTTT; CDR3 protein: CASSLGGQNTEAFF
clone size: .; V gene: TRBV29-1; D gene: .; J gene: TRBJ1-1; CDR3 DNA: TGCAGCGTTGAGGGACGTATGAACACTGAAGCTTTCTTT; CDR3 protein: CSVEGRMNTEAFF
clone size: .; V gene: TRBV2; D gene: .; J gene: TRBJ2-3; CDR3 DNA: TGTGCCAGCCGGCCGGGACTCAGCACAGATACGCAGTATTTT; CDR3 protein: CASRPGLSTDTQYF
clone size: .; V gene: TRBV6-4; D gene: TRBD2; J gene: TRBJ2-1; CDR3 DNA: TGTGCCAGCAGTGACTCAACTAGCGGGGACATCTACAATGAGCAGTTCTTC; CDR3 protein: CASSDSTSGDIYNEQFF
clone size: .; V gene: TRBV19; D gene: .; J gene: TRBJ1-2; CDR3 DNA: TGTGCCAGTAGTATAACTGGGGGGATCTATGGCTACACCTTC; CDR3 protein: CASSITGGIYGYTF
clone size: .; V gene: TRBV28; D gene: TRBD1; J gene: TRBJ2-7; CDR3 DNA: TGTGCCACTAAGCGGGGGGACAGGGGGCCCTACGAGCAGTACTTC; CDR3 protein: CATKRGDRGPYEQYF
clone size: .; V gene: TRBV7-7; D gene: TRBD2; J gene: TRBJ2-7; CDR3 DNA: TGTGCTAGCAGCCCGGGACTAGCGGGCGAGCAGTACTTC; CDR3 protein: CASSPGLAGEQYF
clone size: .; V gene: TRBV2; D gene: TRBD1; J gene: TRBJ1-1; CDR3 DNA: TGTGCCAGCAGTGAAAGCACCGGACAGGGAGTCACTGAAGCTTTCTTT; CDR3 protein: CASSESTGQGVTEAFF
clone size: .; V gene: TRBV7-9; D gene: .; J gene: TRBJ1-1; CDR3 DNA: TGTGCCAGCAGCTTACAGGACAGTTCCGAAGCTTTCTTT; CDR3 protein: CASSLQDSSEAFF
clone size: .; V gene: TRBV2; D gene: .; J gene: TRBJ2-5; CDR3 DNA: TGTGCCAGCAGTGCAGCCTTCCAAGAGACCCAGTACTTC; CDR3 protein: CASSAAFQETQYF
clone size: .; V gene: TRBV7-2; D gene: .; J gene: TRBJ2-7; CDR3 DNA: TGTGCCAGCAGCTTCCCGGGGTGGGGGCAGTACTTC; CDR3 protein: CASSFPGWGQYF
clone size: .; V gene: TRBV19; D gene: .; J gene: TRBJ1-1; CDR3 DNA: TGTGCCAGTATCGGCTCGGGGACGAACACTGAAGCTTTCTTT; CDR3 protein: CASIGSGTNTEAFF
clone size: .; V gene: TRBV11-3; D gene: .; J gene: TRBJ1-1; CDR3 DNA: TGTGCCAGCCAACAGGGAAATACTGAAGCTTTCTTT; CDR3 protein: CASQQGNTEAFF
clone size: .; V gene: TRBV10-2; D gene: .; J gene: TRBJ1-3; CDR3 DNA: TGCGCCAGCAGTGAGCTTTCGGTAGGAAACACCATATATTTT; CDR3 protein: CASSELSVGNTIYF
clone size: .; V gene: TRBV6-5; D gene: .; J gene: TRBJ1-1; CDR3 DNA: TGTGCCAGCATTCGGGATAGAGGGACTGAAGCTTTCTTT; CDR3 protein: CASIRDRGTEAFF
clone size: .; V gene: TRBV4-2; D gene: .; J gene: TRBJ2-7; CDR3 DNA: TGTGCCAGCAGCCAAGATGTCATAGCGGCTCTTTACGAGCAGTACTTC; CDR3 protein: CASSQDVIAALYEQYF
clone size: .; V gene: TRBV15; D gene: .; J gene: TRBJ2-7; CDR3 DNA: TGTGCCACCAGCAGGGGGACGGGTTCCTACGAGCAGTACTTC; CDR3 protein: CATSRGTGSYEQYF
clone size: .; V gene: TRBV30; D gene: TRBD1; J gene: TRBJ2-7; CDR3 DNA: TGTGCCGTTGCTCCGACAGGGGTTTTCCCCTACGAGCAGTACTTC; CDR3 protein: CAVAPTGVFPYEQYF
clone size: once; V gene: TRBV4-1; D gene: .; J gene: TRBJ2-7; CDR3 DNA: TGCGCCAGCAGCCAAGAAGGGGCTGTTCCCTACGAGCAGTACTTC; CDR3 protein: CASSQEGAVPYEQYF
clone size: .; V gene: TRBV15; D gene: .; J gene: TRBJ1-2; CDR3 DNA: TGTGCCACCAGCAGAGAAGGTGGGGGTAGAGGCTACACCTTC; CDR3 protein: CATSREGGGRGYTF
clone size: few; V gene: TRBV13; D gene: .; J gene: TRBJ1-1; CDR3 DNA: TGTGCCAGCAGTCATGGGGACACTGAAGCTTTCTTT; CDR3 protein: CASSHGDTEAFF
clone size: .; V gene: TRBV19; D gene: .; J gene: TRBJ2-3; CDR3 DNA: TGTGCCAGTAGTACAGGGGCCACAGATACGCAGTATTTT; CDR3 protein: CASSTGATDTQYF
clone size: .; V gene: TRBV19; D gene: .; J gene: TRBJ2-5; CDR3 DNA: TGTGCCAGTAGTGGGCAGGCGCAGTTTCAAGAGACCCAGTACTTC; CDR3 protein: CASSGQAQFQETQYF
clone size: .; V gene: TRBV10-3; D gene: .; J gene: TRBJ2-7; CDR3 DNA: TGTGCCATCAGTGAGGTAGCGACTCCCACCTCGGAGCAGTACTTC; CDR3 protein: CAISEVATPTSEQYF